The 15 T cell receptor beta chains below come from one sample, sequenced in a study of cytomegalovirus exposure and HLA in healthy donors. 60 Vbeta and 13 Jbeta primers were used in PCR. The protocol was immunoSEQ multiplex PCR, while the TCRdb copy is restricted to in-frame clones and leaves out a portion. The table for this sample gives 93,000 or so clones. Sequenced material: PBMCs. These receptors were collected from a man aged 40-49 years in good health and CMV-seronegative.

The rearrangement links TRBV5-1 to TRBJ1-5, with a possible D match to TRBD1 (5 bases). The ends were cut back, 1 base at V and 7 bases at J, with 15 bases in the middle. The germline V gene has CDR1 SGHRS and CDR2 YFSETQ. The CDR3 covers 15 residues. The CDR3 loop reads CASSLRREVGQPQHF. CDR3 DNA: TGCGCCAGCAGCTTGCGCAGGGAAGTTGGACAGCCCCAGCATTTT.

CDR3 sequence: CSVVGSYEQYF. DNA of the CDR3: TGCAGCGTTGTGGGCAGCTACGAGCAGTACTTC. The chain links TRBV29-1 to TRBJ2-7; D unclear. Germline loops: CDR1 SQVTM, CDR2 ANQGSEA. The CDR3 has 11 amino acids. V lost 4 bases and J lost 3, with 7 bases in between.

Notes on this clone: Germline is not matched at one junction end, which may reflect a read error. CDR3 sequence: CASSPGAVSGMQDF. In DNA, the CDR3 is TGTGCCAGCAGCCCAGGGGCGGTGAGCGGGATGCAAGATTTT. The rearrangement joins TRBV7-6 to TRBJ2-3; D possibly corresponds to TRBD2 (7 bases). The germline gives CDR1 SGHVS, CDR2 FNYEAQ. The CDR3 is made up of 14 amino acids.

The rearrangement links TRBV9 to TRBJ1-2; D ambiguous. Germline CDR1 and CDR2: SGDLS and YYNGEE. The CDR3 spans 15 residues. Trimming removed 3 bases from V and 2 bases from J, with 14 bases in between. In DNA, the CDR3 is TGTGCCAGCAGCGCGCAATGGGGAGGGAACTATGGCTACACCTTC. Encoded protein: CASSAQWGGNYGYTF.

This rearrangement joins TRBV19 to TRBJ2-7; maybe TRBD1 (5 bases). V was cut by 5 bases and J by 5 bases, with 19 bases left in between. The V gene's germline CDR1 is LNHDA and CDR2 SQIVND (reference sequence). The CDR3 is 15 amino acids. The CDR3 DNA is TGTGCCAGTAGTCCATCTCCGGCAAGGACAAACGAGCAGTACTTC. Its protein is CASSPSPARTNEQYF. Full variable domain (rest looked up from reference TRBV19 and TRBJ2-7): DGGITQSPKYLFRKEGQNVTLSCEQNLNHDAMYWYRQDPGQGLRLIYYSQIVNDFQKGDIAEGYSVSREKKESFPLTVTSAQKNPTAFYLCASSPSPARTNEQYFGPGTRLTVT.

The chain employs TRBV28 and TRBJ2-1, with a weak D call TRBD2 (6 bases). The CDR3 covers 17 residues. CDR1 is MDHEN, CDR2 SYDVKM, per germline. Trimming shortened V by 5 bases and J by 8 bases, and 25 bases separated the two germline ends. The CDR3 DNA sequence: TGTGCCAGCAGTCGACCCGGGACTCCCGCCGAAAGGTATGAGCAGTTCTTC. This gives the protein CASSRPGTPAERYEQFF.

The chain's CDR3 is CASSTVQPQHF. The CDR3 DNA reads TGTGCCAGCAGTACGGTCCAGCCCCAGCATTTT. The V gene is TRBV6-1, the J gene TRBJ1-5; D unclear. Germline assignment: CDR1 MNHNS and CDR2 SASEGT. Trimming shortened V by 5 bases and J by 7 bases, and 6 bases separated the two germline ends. CDR3 length: 11 amino acids.

This chain links TRBV10-3 with TRBJ2-7, with D perhaps matching TRBD2 (6 bases). The CDR3 is 15 amino acids. Trimming left V 1 base short and J 5 bases short, with 15 bases between. Germline assignment: CDR1 ENHRY and CDR2 SYGVKD. The CDR3 DNA reads as TGTGCCATCAGTGAGTTGGGGGGAGGAGGGAACGAGCAGTACTTC. Translation gives CAISELGGGGNEQYF.

The chain couples TRBV11-2 to TRBJ2-5, with a weak D call TRBD2 (5 bases). The CDR3 contains 17 residues. The germline V gene has CDR1 SGHAT and CDR2 FQNNGV. V was cut by 0 bases and J by 3 bases, with 17 bases left in between. The DNA of the CDR3 is TGTGCCAGCAGCTTAGATGGGAGACTACCTGGGGAAGAGACCCAGTACTTC. Protein: CASSLDGRLPGEETQYF.

J is TRBJ2-5 and V is TRBV7-2, with D possibly TRBD2 on 5 matching bases. The CDR3 is 13 amino acids. Trimming took off 5 bases at V and 5 bases at J, with 12 bases between the two ends. Germline V gene lookup returns CDR1 SGHTA and CDR2 FQGNSA. The CDR3 DNA reads TGTGCCAGCAGCATCGGGGTTCTTGAGACCCAGTACTTC. It yields the protein CASSIGVLETQYF.

The V call is TRBV6-5, the J call TRBJ2-7; no definite D call. Trimming cost V 0 bases and J 5 bases, with 17 bases left between them. The CDR3 extends over 16 amino acids. Germline CDR1 MNHEY, CDR2 SVGAGI. CDR3 residues: CASSYSFGGPLHEQYF. CDR3 bases: TGTGCCAGCAGTTACTCTTTTGGTGGCCCTTTGCACGAGCAGTACTTC.

The J gene is TRBJ2-3, the V gene TRBV4-3, with 7 positions matching TRBD2. The V and J ends lost 0 bases and 6 bases, in that order; junction bases with no gene match: 12. Germline V gene data show CDR1 as LGHNA and CDR2 as YSLEER. This CDR3 is 17 amino acids long. The CDR3: CASSQDRGGGFGDTQYF. The DNA of the CDR3 is TGCGCCAGCAGCCAAGACCGTGGGGGGGGGTTCGGGGATACGCAGTATTTT.

The CDR3 sequence: CASSQGTKHRGRTYEQYF. The DNA of the CDR3 is TGCGCCAGCAGCCAAGGGACAAAGCACAGGGGCCGAACCTACGAGCAGTACTTC. The chain recombines TRBV4-3 with TRBJ2-5; 7 nucleotides line up with TRBD1. The J call may be faulty, since TRBJ2-7 better matches the DNA end. The CDR3 is 18 residues long. Per germline, CDR1 LGHNA and CDR2 YSLEER.

CDR3 amino acids: CASSPSQTGGVYSNQPQHF. DNA for the CDR3: TGTGCCAGCTCCCCTTCTCAGACAGGGGGCGTGTATAGCAATCAGCCCCAGCATTTT. This rearrangement joins TRBV18 to TRBJ1-5; 10 nucleotides agree with TRBD1. The V and J ends lost 6 bases and 0 bases, in that order; junction bases with no gene match: 14. Germline CDR1 is KGHSH and CDR2 is LQKENI. CDR3 length equals 19 residues.

The chain joins TRBV10-3 to TRBJ2-5; TRBD2 matches at 7 bases. The CDR3 covers 14 residues. Germline CDR1 is ENHRY and CDR2 is SYGVKD. Trimming at V came to 10 bases and at J to 11 bases, leaving 19 bases not matched to a gene. The chain's CDR3 is CASNPLASQGEQYF. Here the CDR3 DNA reads TGTGCCAGCAACCCACTAGCGAGCCAAGGGGAGCAGTACTTC.